Sequencing of this TCR beta chain was carried out in a study of blood T cell repertoires in COVID-19. The V end lost 0 bases, the J end lost 2 bases, and 8 bases lay between the germline ends. Looked up from germline, CDR1 is SGHKS and CDR2 is YYEKEE (reference sequence). The CDR3 extends over 14 amino acids. Measured with immunoSEQ multiplex PCR; TCRdb has only the in-frame clones, and not every one. The sample has under 300,000 clones; about nine tenths are singletons. Cohorts were assigned according to the clinical history that participants reported. The sequencing sample was made of PBMCs or T cells enriched from blood (not recorded which). V and J are TRBV5-5 and TRBJ1-1, with D perhaps TRBD1 (5 bases). The sequence derives from a woman between 40 and 50 years old with acute COVID-19. CDR3 sequence (DNA): TGTGCCAGCAGCTTGGGGGGCCGTAACACTGAAGCTTTCTTT. Protein product: CASSLGGRNTEAFF. The complete variable domain, with remaining parts taken from reference TRBV5-5 and TRBJ1-1, reads DAGVTQSPTHLIKTRGQQVTLRCSPISGHKSVSWYQQVLGQGPQFIFQYYEKEERGRGNFPDRFSARQFPNYSSELNVNALLLGDSALYLCASSLGGRNTEAFFGQGTRLTVV.